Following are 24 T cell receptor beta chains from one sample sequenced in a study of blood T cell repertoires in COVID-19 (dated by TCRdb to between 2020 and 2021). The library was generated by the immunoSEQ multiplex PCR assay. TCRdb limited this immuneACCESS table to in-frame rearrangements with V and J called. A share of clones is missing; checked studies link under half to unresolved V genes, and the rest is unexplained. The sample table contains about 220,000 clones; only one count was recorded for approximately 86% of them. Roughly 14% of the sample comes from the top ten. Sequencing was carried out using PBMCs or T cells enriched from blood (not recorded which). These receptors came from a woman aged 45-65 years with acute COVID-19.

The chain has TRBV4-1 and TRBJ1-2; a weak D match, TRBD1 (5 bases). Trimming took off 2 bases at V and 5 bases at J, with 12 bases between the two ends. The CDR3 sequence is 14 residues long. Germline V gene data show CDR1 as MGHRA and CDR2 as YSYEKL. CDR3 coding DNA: TGCGCCAGCAGCCAACTTGGGGGAGGGTATGGCTACACCTTC. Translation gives CASSQLGGGYGYTF.

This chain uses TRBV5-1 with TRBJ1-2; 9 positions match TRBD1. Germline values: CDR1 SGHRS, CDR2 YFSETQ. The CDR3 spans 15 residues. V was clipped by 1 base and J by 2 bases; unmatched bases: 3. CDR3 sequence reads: CASSLWDRANYGYTF. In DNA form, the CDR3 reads TGCGCCAGCAGCTTGTGGGACAGGGCCAACTATGGCTACACCTTC. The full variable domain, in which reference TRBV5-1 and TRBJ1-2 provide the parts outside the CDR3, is KAGVTQTPRYLIKTRGQQVTLSCSPISGHRSVSWYQQTPGQGLQFLFEYFSETQRNKGNFPGRFSGRQFSNSRSEMNVSTLELGDSALYLCASSLWDRANYGYTFGSGTRLTVV.

The CDR3: CASSPPGLATGELFF. The DNA of the CDR3 is TGTGCCAGCAGCCCTCCGGGACTCGCCACCGGGGAGCTGTTTTTT. The V gene is TRBV3-1 (or the pseudogene TRBV3-2), the J gene TRBJ2-2; TRBD2 is a possible D gene (6 bases). CDR1 and CDR2 (germline): LGHDT, YNNKEL (reference sequence). CDR3 size: 15 residues. V shed 4 bases and J shed 4 bases, with 13 bases lying between them.

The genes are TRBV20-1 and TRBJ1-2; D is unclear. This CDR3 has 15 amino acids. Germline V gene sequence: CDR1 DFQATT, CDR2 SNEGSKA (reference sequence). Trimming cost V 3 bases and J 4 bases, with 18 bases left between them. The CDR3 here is CSASLAVEGIYGYTF. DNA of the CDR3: TGCAGTGCTAGTCTCGCCGTGGAGGGAATCTATGGCTACACCTTC.

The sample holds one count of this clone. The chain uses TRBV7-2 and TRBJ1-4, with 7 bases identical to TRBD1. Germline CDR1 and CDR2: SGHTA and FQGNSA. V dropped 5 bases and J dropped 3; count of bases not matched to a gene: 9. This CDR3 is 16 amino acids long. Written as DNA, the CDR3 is TGTGCCAGCAGCCCACAAAAACAGGGGTCTAATGAAAAACTGTTTTTT. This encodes CASSPQKQGSNEKLFF. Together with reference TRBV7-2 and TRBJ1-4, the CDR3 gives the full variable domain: GAGVSQSPSNKVTEKGKDVELRCDPISGHTALYWYRQSLGQGLEFLIYFQGNSAPDKSGLPSDRFSAERTGGSVSTLTIQRTQQEDSAVYLCASSPQKQGSNEKLFFGSGTQLSVL.

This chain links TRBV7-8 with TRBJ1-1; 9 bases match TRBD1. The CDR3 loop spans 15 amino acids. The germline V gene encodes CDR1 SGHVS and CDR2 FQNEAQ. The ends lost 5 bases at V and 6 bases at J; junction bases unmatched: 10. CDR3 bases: TGTGCCAGCAGCCACCTACAGGGGGCGACCCCTGAAGCTTTCTTT. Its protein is CASSHLQGATPEAFF.

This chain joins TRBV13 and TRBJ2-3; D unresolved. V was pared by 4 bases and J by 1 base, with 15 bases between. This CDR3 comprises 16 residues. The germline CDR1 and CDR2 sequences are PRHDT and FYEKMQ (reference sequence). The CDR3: CASSWKVAPRTDTQYF. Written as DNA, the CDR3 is TGTGCCAGCAGCTGGAAGGTAGCCCCCCGCACAGATACGCAGTATTTT.

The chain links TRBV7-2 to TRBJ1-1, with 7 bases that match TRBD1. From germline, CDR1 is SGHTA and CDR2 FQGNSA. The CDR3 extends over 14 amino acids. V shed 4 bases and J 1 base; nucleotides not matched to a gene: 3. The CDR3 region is CASSYRDRNTEAFF. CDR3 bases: TGTGCCAGCAGCTACCGGGACAGGAACACTGAAGCTTTCTTT.

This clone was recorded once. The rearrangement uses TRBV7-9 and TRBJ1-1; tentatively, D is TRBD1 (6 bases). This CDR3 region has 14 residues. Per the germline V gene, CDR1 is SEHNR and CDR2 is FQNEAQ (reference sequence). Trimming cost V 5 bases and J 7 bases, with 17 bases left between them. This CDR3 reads CASSPPLRQVEAFF. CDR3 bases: TGTGCCAGCAGCCCGCCACTGCGACAGGTTGAAGCTTTCTTT.

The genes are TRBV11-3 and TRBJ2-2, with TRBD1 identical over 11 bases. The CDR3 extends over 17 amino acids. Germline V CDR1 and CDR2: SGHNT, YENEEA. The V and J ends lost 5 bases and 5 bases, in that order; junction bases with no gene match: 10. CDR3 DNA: TGTGCCAGCAGCCCAGGCCCGGGGACAGGGGGGACCGGGGAGCTGTTTTTT. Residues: CASSPGPGTGGTGELFF.

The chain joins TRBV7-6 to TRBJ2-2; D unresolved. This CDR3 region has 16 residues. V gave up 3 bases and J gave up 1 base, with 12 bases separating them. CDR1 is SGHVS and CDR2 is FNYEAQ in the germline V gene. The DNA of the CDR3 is TGTGCCAGCAGCTTTCCCGGGTCCCAGAACACCGGGGAGCTGTTTTTT. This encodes CASSFPGSQNTGELFF.

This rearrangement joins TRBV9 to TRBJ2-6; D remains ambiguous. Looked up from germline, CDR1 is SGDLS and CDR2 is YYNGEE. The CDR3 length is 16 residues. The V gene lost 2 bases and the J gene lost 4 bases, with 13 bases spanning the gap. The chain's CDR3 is CASSVNSFWGANVLTF. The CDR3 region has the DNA TGTGCCAGCAGCGTTAACAGCTTCTGGGGGGCCAACGTCCTGACTTTC. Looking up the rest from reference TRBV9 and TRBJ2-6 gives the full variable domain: DSGVTQTPKHLITATGQRVTLRCSPRSGDLSVYWYQQSLDQGLQFLIQYYNGEERAKGNILERFSAQQFPDLHSELNLSSLELGDSALYFCASSVNSFWGANVLTFGAGSRLTVL.

The CDR3 protein is CASSLSPGGAYGYTF. The DNA of the CDR3 is TGCGCCAGCAGCCTATCCCCAGGGGGCGCGTATGGCTACACCTTC. This rearrangement joins TRBV5-1 to TRBJ1-2, with 8 bases identical to TRBD1. The germline V gene has CDR1 SGHRS and CDR2 YFSETQ. There are 15 residues in the CDR3. Trimming at V came to 4 bases and at J to 5 bases, leaving 10 bases not matched to a gene. Drawing the rest from reference TRBV5-1 and TRBJ1-2, the complete variable domain is KAGVTQTPRYLIKTRGQQVTLSCSPISGHRSVSWYQQTPGQGLQFLFEYFSETQRNKGNFPGRFSGRQFSNSRSEMNVSTLELGDSALYLCASSLSPGGAYGYTFGSGTRLTVV.

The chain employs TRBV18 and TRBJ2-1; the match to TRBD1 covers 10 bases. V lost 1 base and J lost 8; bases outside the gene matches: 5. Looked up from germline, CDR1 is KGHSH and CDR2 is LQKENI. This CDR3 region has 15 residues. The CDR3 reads CASSPRQGAADEQFF. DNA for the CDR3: TGTGCCAGCTCACCACGACAGGGGGCTGCGGATGAGCAGTTCTTC. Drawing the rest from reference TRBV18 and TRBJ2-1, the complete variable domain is NAGVMQNPRHLVRRRGQEARLRCSPMKGHSHVYWYRQLPEEGLKFMVYLQKENIIDESGMPKERFSAEFPKEGPSILRIQQVVRGDSAAYFCASSPRQGAADEQFFGPGTRLTVL.

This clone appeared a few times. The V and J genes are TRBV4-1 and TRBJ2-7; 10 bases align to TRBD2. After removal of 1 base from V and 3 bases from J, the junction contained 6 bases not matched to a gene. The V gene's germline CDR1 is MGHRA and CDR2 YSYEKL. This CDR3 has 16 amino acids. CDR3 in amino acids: CASSQAPLAGSYEQYF. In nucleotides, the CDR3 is TGCGCCAGCAGCCAAGCCCCACTAGCGGGAAGCTACGAGCAGTACTTC.

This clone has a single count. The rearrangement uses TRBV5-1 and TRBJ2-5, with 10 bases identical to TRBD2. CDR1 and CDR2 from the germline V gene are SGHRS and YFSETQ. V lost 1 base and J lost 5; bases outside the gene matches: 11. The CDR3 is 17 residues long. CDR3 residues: CASSLIASGSREETQYF. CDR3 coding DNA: TGCGCCAGCAGCTTGATAGCTAGCGGGAGTCGGGAGGAGACCCAGTACTTC.

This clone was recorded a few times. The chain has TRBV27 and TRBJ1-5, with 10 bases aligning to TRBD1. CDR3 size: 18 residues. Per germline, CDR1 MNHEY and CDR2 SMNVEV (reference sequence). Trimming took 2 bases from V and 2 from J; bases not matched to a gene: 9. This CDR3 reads CASSLLGQGKGGNQPQHF. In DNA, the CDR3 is TGTGCCAGCAGTTTACTGGGACAGGGGAAGGGGGGCAATCAGCCCCAGCATTTT.

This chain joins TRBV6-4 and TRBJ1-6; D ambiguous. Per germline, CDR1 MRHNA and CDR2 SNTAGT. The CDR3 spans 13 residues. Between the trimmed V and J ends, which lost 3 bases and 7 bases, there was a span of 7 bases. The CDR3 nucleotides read TGTGCCAGCAGTGAAACAGAGAATTCACCCCTCCACTTT. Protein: CASSETENSPLHF.

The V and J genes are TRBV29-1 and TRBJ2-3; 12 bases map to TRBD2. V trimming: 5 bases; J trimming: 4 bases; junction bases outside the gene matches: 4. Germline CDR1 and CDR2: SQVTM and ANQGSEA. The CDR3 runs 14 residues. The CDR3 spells CSVMASGRADTQYF. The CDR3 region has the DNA TGCAGCGTTATGGCTAGCGGGAGGGCAGATACGCAGTATTTT.

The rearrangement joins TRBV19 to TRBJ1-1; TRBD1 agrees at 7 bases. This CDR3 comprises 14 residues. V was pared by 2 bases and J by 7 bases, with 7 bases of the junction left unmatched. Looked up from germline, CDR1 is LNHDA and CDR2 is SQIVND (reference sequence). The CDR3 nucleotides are TGTGCCAGTAGTATAATGACAGGGACCCTTGAAGCTTTCTTT. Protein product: CASSIMTGTLEAFF.

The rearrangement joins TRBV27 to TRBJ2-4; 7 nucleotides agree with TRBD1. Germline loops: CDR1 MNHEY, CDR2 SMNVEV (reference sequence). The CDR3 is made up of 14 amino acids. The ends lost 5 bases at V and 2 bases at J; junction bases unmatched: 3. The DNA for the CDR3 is TGTGCCAGCAGTACAGGGGCCACCAAAAACATTCAGTACTTC. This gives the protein CASSTGATKNIQYF.

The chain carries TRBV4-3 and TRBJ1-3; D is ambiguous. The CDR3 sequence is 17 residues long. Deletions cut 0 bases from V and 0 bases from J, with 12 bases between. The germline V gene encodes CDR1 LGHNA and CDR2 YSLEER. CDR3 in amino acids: CASSQEGSLYSGNTIYF. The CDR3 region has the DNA TGCGCCAGCAGCCAAGAGGGCAGCTTATACTCTGGAAACACCATATATTTT.

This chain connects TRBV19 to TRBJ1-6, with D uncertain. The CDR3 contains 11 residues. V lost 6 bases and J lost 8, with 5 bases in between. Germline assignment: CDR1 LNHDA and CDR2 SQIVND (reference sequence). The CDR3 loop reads CASRSDSPLHF. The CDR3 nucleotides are TGTGCCAGTAGGAGTGATTCACCCCTCCACTTT.

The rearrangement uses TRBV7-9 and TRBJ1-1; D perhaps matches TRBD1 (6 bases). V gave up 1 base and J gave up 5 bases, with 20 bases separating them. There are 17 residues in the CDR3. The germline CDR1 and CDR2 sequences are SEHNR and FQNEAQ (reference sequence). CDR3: CASSLVGPLRGGTEAFF. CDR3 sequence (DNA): TGTGCCAGCAGCTTAGTAGGGCCCCTCAGGGGCGGGACTGAAGCTTTCTTT.